The 12 T cell receptor beta chains listed next were all sequenced from one sample in a study of blood T cell repertoires in COVID-19. Generated by immunoSEQ multiplex PCR, the TCRdb table keeps only in-frame clones and is missing some. The repertoire holds approximately 250,000 clones, with around nine tenths as singletons. The specimen sequenced was PBMCs or T cells enriched from blood (not recorded which). The receptors stem from a woman aged 35 to 49 who had been exposed to COVID-19.

This clone showed up just a few times. V usage is TRBV16 and J usage is TRBJ1-4; D is uncertain. Per germline, CDR1 KGHSY and CDR2 FQNENV. The germline V and J ends were trimmed by 2 bases and 6 bases, with 10 bases remaining between them. The CDR3 sequence is 14 residues long. The CDR3 DNA reads TGTGCCAGCAGCCAAGTTGGGGAGGATGAAAAACTGTTTTTT. Amino acid sequence: CASSQVGEDEKLFF. Full variable domain (outside the CDR3, taken from reference TRBV16 and TRBJ1-4): GEEVAQTPKHLVRGEGQKAKLYCAPIKGHSYVFWYQQVLKNEFKFLISFQNENVFDETGMPKERFSAKCLPNSPCSLEIQATKLEDSAVYFCASSQVGEDEKLFFGSGTQLSVL.

V usage is TRBV7-9 and J usage is TRBJ1-2; D is unclear. This CDR3 spans 11 amino acids. V lost 5 bases and J lost 5, with 6 bases in between. Germline V gene lookup returns CDR1 SEHNR and CDR2 FQNEAQ (reference sequence). The CDR3 region is CASSPGYGYTF. For the CDR3, the DNA is TGTGCCAGCAGCCCAGGATATGGCTACACCTTC.

This chain connects TRBV7-2 to TRBJ2-3, with TRBD2 matching 8 bases. V lost 5 bases and J lost 6; bases outside the gene matches: 7. The CDR3 is 14 residues long. Germline assignment: CDR1 SGHTA and CDR2 FQGNSA. This chain's CDR3 is CASSAGTRGDTQYF. The DNA of the CDR3 is TGTGCCAGCAGCGCCGGGACTAGGGGCGATACGCAGTATTTT.

Only a few counts were recorded for this clone. V is TRBV7-9 and J is TRBJ2-1; TRBD2 agrees at 15 bases. Germline loops: CDR1 SEHNR, CDR2 FQNEAQ (reference sequence). V dropped 5 bases and J dropped 0; count of bases not matched to a gene: 20. The CDR3 contains 23 residues. The CDR3 coding sequence is TGTGCCAGCAGCACAACCGGGACTAGCGGGGGGTCCTCTTACCGCAGCTCCTACAATGAGCAGTTCTTC. This sequence encodes CASSTTGTSGGSSYRSSYNEQFF.

V is TRBV6-5 and J is TRBJ2-7, with 11 bases fitting TRBD1. The CDR3 loop spans 14 amino acids. Unmatched junction bases numbered 8, after V lost 6 bases and J lost 7 bases. The germline V gene has CDR1 MNHEY and CDR2 SVGAGI. As DNA, the CDR3 is TGTGCCAGCAGGTTATCCGGGACAGGGGGGGAGCAGTACGTC. Residues: CASRLSGTGGEQYV.

This clone was picked up a small number of times. The rearrangement uses TRBV6-2 or TRBV6-3 and TRBJ1-6, with D possibly being TRBD1 (6 bases). The CDR3 contains 14 residues. CDR1 is MNHEY and CDR2 is SVGEGT in the germline V gene. Trimming removed 4 bases from V and 7 bases from J, with 11 bases in between. This CDR3 is CASSWSGGNSPLHF. DNA for the CDR3: TGTGCCAGCAGTTGGAGCGGGGGCAATTCACCCCTCCACTTT.

The rearrangement links TRBV7-8 to TRBJ1-5; tentative D call: TRBD1 (6 bases). This CDR3 comprises 17 residues. Germline loops: CDR1 SGHVS, CDR2 FQNEAQ. Trimming shortened V by 2 bases and J by 1 base, and 15 bases separated the two germline ends. CDR3 in DNA: TGTGCCAGCAGCTTAAGGGGGTCTGACAGGAGCAATCAGCCCCAGCATTTT. It codes for CASSLRGSDRSNQPQHF.

The V and J genes are TRBV30 and TRBJ1-5; the D gene is possibly TRBD1 (5 bases). Trimming removed 0 bases from V and 1 base from J, with 10 bases in between. CDR3 length: 15 residues. The V gene's germline CDR1 is GTSNPN and CDR2 SVGIG (reference sequence). As DNA, the CDR3 is TGTGCCTGGAGTGTTCGGGGGGTCAGCAATCAGCCCCAGCATTTT. Its translation: CAWSVRGVSNQPQHF.

In regard to this clone: At one end the junction does not follow the germline gene, possibly because of a read error. J is TRBJ2-1 and V is TRBV5-1; no reliable D call. The germline CDR1 and CDR2 sequences are SGHRS and YFSETQ. CDR3 length: 12 amino acids. CDR3 DNA: TGTGCCAGCAGCTTGGAGTTAGCAGAGCAGTTCTTC. Encoded protein: CASSLELAEQFF.

The rearrangement links TRBV6-5 to TRBJ2-2; 10 bases agree with TRBD2. Germline V gene lookup returns CDR1 MNHEY and CDR2 SVGAGI. The V gene end was trimmed by 6 bases and the J gene end by 1 base; junction bases not matched to a gene: 2. The CDR3 sequence is 15 residues long. The CDR3 DNA sequence: TGTGCCAGCAGCCGGACTAGCGGGAACACCGGGGAGCTGTTTTTT. This codes for CASSRTSGNTGELFF.

The rearrangement joins TRBV28 to TRBJ1-4; no firm D call. Germline V gene data show CDR1 as MDHEN and CDR2 as SYDVKM. This CDR3 region has 14 residues. The V end lost 8 bases, the J end lost 7 bases, and 17 bases lay between the germline ends. CDR3 in DNA: TGTGCCAGCGGCCGGATCCCCGGGAGTGAAAAACTGTTTTTT. It translates to CASGRIPGSEKLFF.

This chain links TRBV6-5 with TRBJ2-3; tentatively, D is TRBD1 (6 bases). V was cut by 6 bases and J by 5 bases, with 12 bases left in between. This CDR3 spans 13 amino acids. CDR1 and CDR2 from the germline V gene are MNHEY and SVGAGI. CDR3 in amino acids: CASRGQWQDTQYF. DNA for the CDR3: TGTGCCAGCAGAGGACAGTGGCAAGATACGCAGTATTTT.